Reported below is one TCR beta chain. Its antigen is not known. This specimen belongs to a study of tumor-infiltrating lymphocytes in primary liver carcinoma. The overall study: Staging of the tumors gave T1-T3 N0M0, with widths of about 4 to 10 cm. Findings of the study overall: Tumor region pairs outstripped tumor-adjacent and tumor-blood pairs in overlap.

A constant-region primer primed TCR beta cDNA synthesis from around 500 ng of total RNA. Slightly modified ARM-PCR served as the procedure for the TCR beta libraries. These libraries came from three rounds of nested multiplex PCR. TRBV1-TRBV30 forward primers paired with a C-beta reverse primer drove the first two PCR rounds, about 10 cycles each. Each CDR3 protein is one row after TCRdb ran MiXCR on the multiplex PCR reads. The data show hundreds of thousands of distinct CDR3 sequences, 50% to 75% seen once. Both blood RNA, taken from unsorted whole blood, and germline DNA were extracted. With 5 bases clipped from V and 5 bases from J, the junction kept 5 bases outside the gene matches. Germline CDR1 SEHNR, CDR2 FQNEAQ (reference sequence). The CDR3 sequence is 15 residues long.

Sequenced material: peripheral blood. This TCR derives from a woman in her thirties with primary liver carcinoma and hepatitis B virus infection. This chain uses TRBV7-9 with TRBJ2-1; 11 positions match TRBD2. CDR3 in amino acids: CASSPGTSGHNEQFF. CDR3 DNA: TGTGCCAGCAGCCCTGGGACTAGCGGCCACAATGAGCAGTTCTTC.